These 5 T cell receptor beta chains originate from one sample sequenced in a study of cytomegalovirus exposure and HLA in healthy donors. The PCR ran on 60 Vbeta and 13 Jbeta primers. Method: immunoSEQ multiplex PCR; TCRdb's copy keeps in-frame clones and lacks some. The sample totals approximately 80,000 clones; its top ten clones hold 3% to 4.5%. The sample taken for sequencing was PBMCs. The receptors come from a young man in good health and CMV-seropositive.

The chain has TRBV7-8 and TRBJ1-1, with D maybe TRBD1 (6 bases). Germline V gives CDR1 SGHVS, CDR2 FQNEAQ. V gave up 1 base and J gave up 0 bases, with 12 bases separating them. This CDR3 has 16 amino acids. The CDR3 DNA reads as TGTGCCAGCAGCTTAGTCCAGGGGTGGATGAACACTGAAGCTTTCTTT. Amino acids: CASSLVQGWMNTEAFF.

V gene TRBV18 combines with J gene TRBJ1-5; 7 bases are shared with TRBD1. CDR1 KGHSH and CDR2 LQKENI come from the germline V gene. The CDR3 is made up of 13 amino acids. V was clipped by 5 bases and J by 6 bases; unmatched bases: 4. CDR3 nucleotide sequence: TGTGCCAGCTCAAGCTCAGGGGGTCAGCCCCAGCATTTT. Its translation: CASSSSGGQPQHF.

The chain carries TRBV6-1 and TRBJ1-1; perhaps TRBD1 as D (6 bases). CDR1 and CDR2 (germline): MNHNS, SASEGT. CDR3 length equals 13 residues. Trimming cost V 7 bases and J 4 bases, with 13 bases left between them. CDR3: CASNRQVGTEAFF. The CDR3, as DNA: TGTGCCAGCAACAGACAGGTCGGCACTGAAGCTTTCTTT.

The J gene is TRBJ2-7, the V gene TRBV5-5; the match to TRBD1 covers 9 bases. The germline V gene has CDR1 SGHKS and CDR2 YYEKEE (reference sequence). Germline trimming cut 3 bases from V and 7 bases from J; bases unmatched to any gene: 8. CDR3 length: 14 residues. The CDR3 loop is CASSSDRGSSEQYF. The CDR3 region has the DNA TGTGCCAGCAGCTCGGACAGGGGTTCGAGTGAGCAGTACTTC. The entire variable domain, with the rest obtained from reference TRBV5-5 and TRBJ2-7, is as follows: DAGVTQSPTHLIKTRGQQVTLRCSPISGHKSVSWYQQVLGQGPQFIFQYYEKEERGRGNFPDRFSARQFPNYSSELNVNALLLGDSALYLCASSSDRGSSEQYFGPGTRLTVT.

The chain links TRBV11-2 to TRBJ1-1, with TRBD1 identical over 7 bases. The germline gives CDR1 SGHAT, CDR2 FQNNGV. J gave up 4 bases and V 0 bases, and 5 bases lay outside the gene matches. The CDR3 extends over 15 amino acids. Here the CDR3 reads CASSLEGSGGTEAFF. The CDR3 DNA sequence: TGTGCCAGCAGCTTAGAGGGATCAGGGGGCACTGAAGCTTTCTTT.